These T cell receptor beta chains were read from a single sample in a study of early T cells in non-severe SARS-CoV-2 infection. TCRdb analysed the 5' RACE reads with MiXCR anew, one entry per CDR3 protein. The table has 50,000 to 80,000 distinct CDR3 sequences, 4% to 5.5% seen once. Sequences were obtained from whole blood. These TCRs come from an adult who was a healthcare worker with PCR-confirmed SARS-CoV-2 infection or an uninfected control (not recorded which). Both conserved end residues are part of each CDR3. A D gene is named only where the DNA matches it firmly. Clone sizes are given selectively: once, few, many, or a class where the clone is expanded.

cdr3_aa cdr3_nt v_call cdr3_length j_call clone_size d_call
CASVGTGNQPQHF TGTGCCAGTGTGGGCACCGGCAATCAGCCCCAGCATTTT TRBV19 13 TRBJ1-5 few -
CSVEGIPENIQYF TGCAGCGTTGAAGGGATCCCCGAAAACATTCAGTACTTC TRBV29-1 13 TRBJ2-4 many -
CASSESSYNSPLHF TGTGCCAGCAGCGAGAGCTCCTATAATTCACCCCTCCACTTT TRBV27 14 TRBJ1-6 - -
CATSDPSGVDEQYF TGTGCCACCAGTGACCCTAGCGGAGTCGACGAGCAGTACTTC TRBV24-1 14 TRBJ2-7 few TRBD2
CATSAPASSTDTQYF TGTGCCACCAGTGCACCGGCCTCCTCCACAGATACGCAGTATTTT TRBV24-1 15 TRBJ2-3 many -
CASSEWGRGQETQYF TGTGCCAGCAGTGAATGGGGCAGGGGCCAAGAGACCCAGTACTTC TRBV25-1 15 TRBJ2-5 many -
CASSASVQETQYF TGCGCCAGCAGCGCTAGCGTACAAGAGACCCAGTACTTC TRBV4-3 13 TRBJ2-5 few -
CSVLSGYEQYF TGCAGCGTCCTCTCCGGATACGAGCAGTACTTC TRBV29-1 11 TRBJ2-7 many -
CASAWGEGTEAFF TGTGCCAGCGCCTGGGGGGAGGGCACTGAAGCTTTCTTT TRBV12-3/TRBV12-4 13 TRBJ1-1 few -
CASKLAASDNEQFF TGTGCCAGCAAATTAGCCGCGTCGGACAATGAGCAGTTCTTC TRBV3-1 14 TRBJ2-1 many -
CASSPIGLAGGPTGELFF TGTGCCAGCAGCCCGATCGGACTAGCGGGAGGGCCGACCGGGGAGCTGTTTTTT TRBV7-3 18 TRBJ2-2 few TRBD2
CASSLVGQGNTEAFF TGTGCCAGCAGCTTAGTAGGACAGGGGAACACTGAAGCTTTCTTT TRBV7-6 15 TRBJ1-1 many TRBD1
CASSLGYGGSTDTQYF TGCGCCAGCAGTCTTGGCTACGGCGGCAGCACAGATACGCAGTATTTT TRBV23-1 16 TRBJ2-3 many -
CASSVLRGDTQYF TGTGCCAGCAGTGTCTTAAGAGGGGATACGCAGTATTTT TRBV2 13 TRBJ2-3 few -
CASRFGTRSTDTQYF TGTGCCAGTAGGTTCGGGACTCGGAGCACAGATACGCAGTATTTT TRBV19 15 TRBJ2-3 many -
CASSPAQGPHKGTQYF TGTGCCAGCAGCCCCGCACAGGGACCCCACAAGGGTACGCAGTATTTT TRBV7-7 16 TRBJ2-3 - -
CASSLWREYNEQFF TGTGCCAGCAGCTTGTGGCGGGAATACAATGAGCAGTTCTTC TRBV5-4 14 TRBJ2-1 once -
CASSSGGRTEETQYF TGTGCCAGCAGCTCCGGGGGACGGACAGAAGAGACCCAGTACTTC TRBV5-4 15 TRBJ2-5 - -
CSARDWSNTGELFF TGCAGTGCTAGAGATTGGAGTAACACCGGGGAGCTGTTTTTT TRBV20-1 14 TRBJ2-2 - -
CASSLAGQAQETQYF TGCGCCAGCAGCTTAGCCGGCCAGGCCCAAGAGACCCAGTACTTC TRBV5-1 15 TRBJ2-5 many -
CATSDTSGSSGANVLTF TGTGCCACCAGTGATACTTCAGGGAGCTCTGGGGCCAACGTCCTGACTTTC TRBV24-1 17 TRBJ2-6 - -
CATSRDRGTSTDTQYF TGTGCCACCAGCAGAGATCGGGGAACTAGCACAGATACGCAGTATTTT TRBV15 16 TRBJ2-3 many -
CASRRRVPNYGYTF TGTGCCAGCAGGCGCCGGGTACCCAACTATGGCTACACCTTC TRBV2 14 TRBJ1-2 many -
CASSLDTGSAELFF TGCGCCAGCAGCTTAGATACAGGATCCGCGGAACTGTTTTTT TRBV5-1 14 TRBJ1-4 many -
CASSQGPGTLHF TGTGCCAGCAGCCAAGGGCCGGGCACCCTCCACTTT TRBV14 12 TRBJ1-6 many -
CASSSSTAYNSPLHF TGTGCCAGCAGTTCCAGTACAGCCTATAATTCACCCCTCCACTTT TRBV27 15 TRBJ1-6 many -
CSASDPGSYNEQFF TGCAGTGCTAGCGACCCTGGGTCATACAATGAGCAGTTCTTC TRBV20-1 14 TRBJ2-1 - -
CASSPAGGAVSYNEQFF TGCGCCAGCAGCCCTGCGGGGGGGGCAGTCTCCTACAATGAGCAGTTCTTC TRBV4-1 17 TRBJ2-1 many TRBD2